This T cell receptor beta chain emerged from a study of Tregs in tolerant kidney transplant recipients. Study results and caveats: Biological reproducibility was not directly addressed in this study. Expanding Tregs on activated donor B cells appeared to best identify donor-specific TCRbeta clones.

Assay used: immunoSEQ multiplex PCR; TCRdb lists only in-frame clones, some missing. In the table there are 85,000 to 95,000 clones, approximately 92% of which are singletons. A word on this clone: Antigen: not known.

Sample: CD8+ T cells from blood. The sequence was obtained from a human donor in good health.

The CDR3 is CASSPDRGDGYTF. In DNA form, the CDR3 reads TGTGCCAGCAGTCCCGACAGGGGGGATGGCTACACCTTC. The V gene is TRBV6-6, the J gene TRBJ1-2; 9 bases map to TRBD1. Germline CDR1 reads MNHNY; CDR2 reads SVGAGI (reference sequence). The V and J ends lost 5 bases and 6 bases, in that order; junction bases with no gene match: 4. This CDR3 is 13 amino acids long.